This paragraph reports one T cell receptor (beta chain). Trimming at V came to 3 bases and at J to 4 bases, leaving 5 bases not matched to a gene. CDR1 is MGHRA, CDR2 YSYEKL, per germline. The CDR3 has 16 amino acids. This specimen belongs to a study of blood T cell repertoires in COVID-19. For the study at large: Both acute and convalescent COVID-19 samples were obtained from the United States, Italy and Spain. T cells, B-cell-depleted T cells, or PBMCs provided the cDNA or gDNA that served as material.

Authors' data handling: By means of reference gene primer amplification, nucleated cell counts were estimated. Assay used: immunoSEQ multiplex PCR; TCRdb lists only in-frame clones, some missing. The DNA gave D and trimming, while V, J and clone size come from that table. The sample has over 110,000 clones, approximately 80% seen once. The sample consisted of peripheral blood. This TCR came from a human donor in a cohort sampled during active COVID-19. The J gene is TRBJ2-3, the V gene TRBV4-1; 12 positions agree with TRBD2. CDR3 nucleotides: TGCGCCAGCAGCCACCCTAGCGGGAGGGTCGCAGATACGCAGTATTTT. Protein: CASSHPSGRVADTQYF.